What follows describes a single T cell receptor (beta chain). With 2 bases removed from V and 1 base from J, the gap between germline ends came to 11 bases. This CDR3 spans 15 amino acids. Germline V gene sequence: CDR1 MDHEN, CDR2 SYDVKM. Methods used by the authors: Quantification of nucleated cells was approximated via reference gene primer amplification. Profiled with immunoSEQ multiplex PCR; TCRdb holds only in-frame clones, not every one. The DNA gave D and trimming, while V, J and clone size come from that table. The sample includes around 340,000 clones, more than 70% of them seen just once. This entry comes from a study of blood T cell repertoires in COVID-19. Study-level background: The United States, Italy and Spain were the sources of the acute and convalescent COVID-19 samples.

Those enrolled, adults aged about 18 to 95 years, came from some 23 US areas. Within 2 weeks before study entry, exposed participants met a COVID-19 case. The source of this sequence is a woman under 40 who had been exposed to COVID-19. The sample consisted of PBMCs or T cells enriched from blood (not recorded which). The chain links TRBV28 to TRBJ1-2, with D hard to call. The CDR3 DNA is TGTGCCAGCAGTTTAGGACTTTCGATTAACTATGGCTACACCTTC. Translating it yields CASSLGLSINYGYTF.